The 20 T cell receptor beta chains listed next were all sequenced from one sample in a study of metastatic and nonmetastatic thyroid tumors. From the PCR reads, TCRdb re-called clones with MiXCR. The profile shows more than 40,000 clones, 20% to 25% of them singletons. Every patient was untreated before thyroid surgery. Sequencing used tumor tissue. These receptors all stem from a female donor with papillary thyroid cancer or a benign thyroid nodule (not recorded which). Some clones in this sample may be carry-over from other donors' samples.

This clone was found many times. This chain uses TRBV9 with TRBJ2-3; D is uncertain. V was clipped by 6 bases and J by 0 bases, with 11 bases between them. The CDR3 loop spans 14 amino acids. CDR1 and CDR2 (germline): SGDLS, YYNGEE. The CDR3 nucleotides read TGTGCCAGCACAGCGCAGGCTAGCACAGATACGCAGTATTTT. Encoded protein: CASTAQASTDTQYF.

This chain links TRBV6-1 with TRBJ1-4; the D is unclear. Trimming pared 9 bases from V and 1 base from J, leaving 12 bases between. The length of the CDR3 is 14 residues. Germline assignment: CDR1 MNHNS and CDR2 SASEGT. CDR3 nucleotides: TGTGCCAGTCGGTCGGGCGGAACTAATGAAAAACTGTTTTTT. This translates into CASRSGGTNEKLFF.

By proportion, this clone is medium-sized. The genes are TRBV6-4 and TRBJ1-5, with 9 bases fitting TRBD1. Trimming took 5 bases from V and 2 from J; bases not matched to a gene: 4. CDR1 and CDR2 from the germline V gene are MRHNA and SNTAGT. The CDR3 is 15 amino acids. As DNA, the CDR3 is TGTGCCAGCAGTTTACAGGGGGCGGGCAATCAGCCCCAGCATTTT. Translating gives CASSLQGAGNQPQHF.

There are many counts of this clone. The chain combines TRBV7-9 with TRBJ2-1; 9 nucleotides match TRBD1. Trimming at V came to 2 bases and at J to 9 bases, leaving 8 bases not matched to a gene. CDR3 length: 15 residues. Per the germline V gene, CDR1 is SEHNR and CDR2 is FQNEAQ (reference sequence). This CDR3 reads CASSLQQGAGTEQFF. As DNA, the CDR3 is TGTGCCAGCAGCTTACAACAGGGGGCAGGCACTGAGCAGTTCTTC.

The chain is built from TRBV28 and TRBJ1-2; 9 nucleotides line up with TRBD1. The V segment lost 5 bases and the J segment 9 bases; nucleotides outside the gene matches: 10. CDR1 is MDHEN, CDR2 SYDVKM, per germline. The CDR3 runs to 14 residues. The CDR3 spells CASSGTGGKVCYTF. The CDR3 coding sequence is TGTGCCAGCAGTGGAACAGGGGGCAAAGTTTGCTACACCTTC.

This clone showed up many times. V and J are TRBV4-3 and TRBJ1-1; D remains unclear. Trimming removed 1 base from V and 7 bases from J, with 10 bases in between. The V gene's germline CDR1 is LGHNA and CDR2 YSLEER. CDR3 length: 13 amino acids. The DNA for the CDR3 is TGCGCCAGCAGCCAAGGGGAAGTCGGTGAAGCTTTCTTT. It specifies CASSQGEVGEAFF.

This clone was seen many times. The J gene is TRBJ2-1, the V gene TRBV20-1, with 7 bases matching TRBD2. The CDR3 length is 16 residues. The germline CDR1 and CDR2 sequences are DFQATT and SNEGSKA (reference sequence). J lost 8 bases, V lost 4 bases, and 17 bases had no gene match. CDR3 DNA: TGCAGTGCTAACCCGGGTCGGGACTACCTAGGTCATGAGCAGTTCTTC. This encodes CSANPGRDYLGHEQFF.

This clone was observed a handful of times. The V call is TRBV6-1, the J call TRBJ1-3, with D possibly TRBD1 on 6 matching bases. Germline assignment: CDR1 MNHNS and CDR2 SASEGT. Between the trimmed V and J ends, which lost 10 bases and 4 bases, there was a span of 11 bases. The CDR3 loop spans 12 amino acids. CDR3 region: CATQGNGNTIYF. The CDR3 DNA reads as TGTGCCACTCAGGGGAACGGAAACACCATATATTTT.

This clone was seen a single time. J is TRBJ1-1 and V is TRBV5-1; D unresolved. V was pared by 0 bases and J by 6 bases, with 12 bases between. The CDR3 loop spans 14 amino acids. Germline assignment: CDR1 SGHRS and CDR2 YFSETQ. The CDR3: CASSLEQPGPEAFF. In DNA form, the CDR3 reads TGCGCCAGCAGCTTGGAGCAGCCAGGACCTGAAGCTTTCTTT.

This chain connects TRBV4-1 to TRBJ2-2; a possible D gene is TRBD2 (6 bases). Germline assignment: CDR1 MGHRA and CDR2 YSYEKL. The V end lost 0 bases, the J end lost 4 bases, and 12 bases lay between the germline ends. The CDR3 loop spans 16 amino acids. CDR3 in DNA: TGCGCCAGCAGCCAAGAGGACGGGGGACTCACCGGGGAGCTGTTTTTT. Protein: CASSQEDGGLTGELFF.

This clone was observed a handful of times. J is TRBJ1-1 and V is TRBV27, with 7 bases fitting TRBD1. V lost 3 bases and J lost 0; bases outside the gene matches: 4. CDR1 and CDR2 (germline): MNHEY, SMNVEV (reference sequence). There are 15 residues in the CDR3. CDR3 in DNA: TGTGCCAGCAGTTTCGACAGGGAGGTGAACACTGAAGCTTTCTTT. Protein: CASSFDREVNTEAFF.

This clone was seen many times. The chain is built from TRBV27 and TRBJ2-7; possibly TRBD1 or TRBD2 for D (5 bases each). The germline V gene encodes CDR1 MNHEY and CDR2 SMNVEV (reference sequence). The V and J ends lost 1 base and 5 bases respectively, with 9 bases between them. This CDR3 contains 13 residues. The CDR3: CASSLWGTHEQYF. The CDR3 bases are TGTGCCAGCAGTTTATGGGGGACCCACGAGCAGTACTTC.

A few counts support this clone. The genes are TRBV28 and TRBJ1-2; 9 nucleotides line up with TRBD1. The germline gives CDR1 MDHEN, CDR2 SYDVKM. The CDR3 length is 14 residues. With 8 bases clipped from V and 4 bases from J, the junction kept 8 bases outside the gene matches. CDR3 in amino acids: CASGPGQGSYGYTF. The CDR3 nucleotides are TGTGCCAGCGGGCCGGGACAGGGTTCCTATGGCTACACCTTC.

Comment on this clone: The identical CDR3 is also encoded by other nucleotide sequences in the sample. The chain links TRBV27 to TRBJ1-1, with a possible D match to TRBD1 (6 bases). Germline V gene data show CDR1 as MNHEY and CDR2 as SMNVEV (reference sequence). This CDR3 region has 20 residues. Trimming shortened V by 0 bases and J by 0 bases, and 23 bases separated the two germline ends. The CDR3 DNA sequence: TGTGCCAGCAGTTTATCCAATTTCTTCCGGGACATCGATCTGAACACTGAAGCTTTCTTT. The encoded protein is CASSLSNFFRDIDLNTEAFF.

The rearrangement links TRBV6-4 to TRBJ2-1; D not resolved. V lost 2 bases to trimming and J lost 3 bases, with 5 bases between them. The CDR3 runs 13 residues. Looked up from germline, CDR1 is MRHNA and CDR2 is SNTAGT. For the CDR3, the DNA is TGTGCCAGCAGTGACGGGGACTACAATGAGCAGTTCTTC. Protein: CASSDGDYNEQFF.

CDR3 sequence: CSGSSGYEQYF. CDR3 in DNA: TGCAGTGGGTCTAGCGGCTACGAGCAGTACTTC. The rearrangement links TRBV20-1 to TRBJ2-7, with 7 bases identical to TRBD2. V lost 7 bases to trimming and J lost 3 bases; unmatched junction nucleotides: 3. The CDR3 is 11 residues long. Germline CDR1 reads DFQATT; CDR2 reads SNEGSKA (reference sequence).

This clone has a handful of counts. The rearrangement links TRBV12-5 to TRBJ2-1; 10 nucleotides align to TRBD2. The CDR3 is 15 amino acids. The V gene end was trimmed by 4 bases and the J gene end by 8 bases; junction bases not matched to a gene: 8. In germline, CDR1 is LGHNT, CDR2 FRNRAP. The CDR3 sequence is CASGSASGSTDEQFF. The CDR3 DNA is TGTGCTAGTGGTTCCGCTAGCGGGAGTACGGATGAGCAGTTCTTC.

V gene TRBV2 combines with J gene TRBJ2-1, with TRBD2 matching 9 bases. Germline V CDR1 and CDR2: SNHLY, FYNNEI. J was trimmed by 4 bases and V by 4 bases; bases with no gene match: 2. The CDR3 has 14 amino acids. The CDR3 nucleotides read TGTGCCAGCAGTGCCCTAGCGGGGTACAATGAGCAGTTCTTC. Amino acids: CASSALAGYNEQFF.

The rearrangement uses TRBV5-1 and TRBJ1-5, with D possibly being TRBD1 (6 bases). CDR1 is SGHRS and CDR2 is YFSETQ in the germline V gene. Trimming stripped 1 base from V and 5 bases from J, with 10 bases between. The CDR3 is 14 amino acids. The CDR3 bases are TGCGCCAGCAGCTTGACAGGGCCCGATCAGCCCCAGCATTTT. This sequence encodes CASSLTGPDQPQHF.

This clone occurred a few times. V is TRBV2 and J is TRBJ1-1; D is unclear. There are 14 residues in the CDR3. Germline V gene sequence: CDR1 SNHLY, CDR2 FYNNEI. Trimming removed 5 bases from V and 1 base from J, with 11 bases in between. In DNA, the CDR3 is TGTGCCAGCAGTCCCCGGGAAGAGAACACTGAAGCTTTCTTT. It translates to CASSPREENTEAFF.